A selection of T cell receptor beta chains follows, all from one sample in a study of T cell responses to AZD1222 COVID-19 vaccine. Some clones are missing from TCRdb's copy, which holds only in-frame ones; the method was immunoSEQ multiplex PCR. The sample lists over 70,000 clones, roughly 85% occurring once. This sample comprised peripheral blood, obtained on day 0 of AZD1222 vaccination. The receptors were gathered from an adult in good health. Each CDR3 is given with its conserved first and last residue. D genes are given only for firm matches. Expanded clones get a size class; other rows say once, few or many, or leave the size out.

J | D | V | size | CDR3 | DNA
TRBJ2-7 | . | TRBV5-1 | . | CASSFSRRDNKVNPYEQYF | TGCGCCAGCAGCTTCTCGAGACGGGACAACAAGGTGAACCCCTACGAGCAGTACTTC
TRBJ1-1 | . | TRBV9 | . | CASSGDPGLNTEAFF | TGTGCCAGCAGCGGGGACCCAGGGTTGAACACTGAAGCTTTCTTT
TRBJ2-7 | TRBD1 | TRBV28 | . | CASSHGTGLYEQYF | TGTGCCAGCAGCCATGGGACAGGCCTTTACGAGCAGTACTTC
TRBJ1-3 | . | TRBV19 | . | CASSIYSLGSGNTIYF | TGTGCCAGTAGTATCTATAGTCTTGGCTCTGGAAACACCATATATTTT
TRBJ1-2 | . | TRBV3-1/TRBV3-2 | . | CASSQSSTGYYGYTF | TGTGCCAGCAGCCAATCCTCGACAGGATACTATGGCTACACCTTC
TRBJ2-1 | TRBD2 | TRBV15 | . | CATSARGGTAYNEQFF | TGTGCCACCAGCGCGCGCGGGGGGACCGCCTACAATGAGCAGTTCTTC
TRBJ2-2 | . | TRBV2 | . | CASRYRASRVPGNTGELFF | TGTGCCAGCAGGTACAGGGCTAGCCGAGTTCCCGGGAACACCGGGGAGCTGTTTTTT
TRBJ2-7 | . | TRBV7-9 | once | CASSSGLEQYF | TGTGCCAGCAGCTCCGGACTAGAGCAGTACTTC
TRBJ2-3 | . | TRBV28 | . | CASSFRQGNTDTQYF | TGTGCCAGCAGTTTTCGGCAGGGGAATACAGATACGCAGTATTTT
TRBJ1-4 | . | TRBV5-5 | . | CASSLTELNEKLFF | TGTGCCAGCAGCCTGACAGAGCTTAATGAAAAACTGTTTTTT
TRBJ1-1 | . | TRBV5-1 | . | CASSFGKRFTEAFF | TGCGCCAGCAGCTTCGGGAAAAGGTTTACTGAAGCTTTCTTT
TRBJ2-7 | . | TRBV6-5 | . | CASSSLYEQYF | TGTGCCAGCAGTTCCCTATACGAGCAGTACTTC
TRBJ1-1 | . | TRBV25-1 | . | CASRRKLNTEAFF | TGTGCCAGCAGGAGGAAATTGAACACTGAAGCTTTCTTT
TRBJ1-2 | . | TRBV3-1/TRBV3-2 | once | CASSQSIYGYTF | TGTGCCAGCAGCCAGTCGATCTATGGCTACACCTTC
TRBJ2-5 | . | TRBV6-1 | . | CASSEGAGAGKETQYF | TGTGCCAGCAGTGAAGGCGCAGGGGCGGGAAAAGAGACCCAGTACTTC
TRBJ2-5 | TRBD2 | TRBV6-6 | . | CASSYGLAGQTQYF | TGTGCCAGCAGTTACGGTCTAGCGGGGCAGACCCAGTACTTC
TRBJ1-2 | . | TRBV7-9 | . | CASSATRGSEGYTF | TGTGCCAGCAGCGCGACTAGGGGCAGCGAAGGCTACACCTTC
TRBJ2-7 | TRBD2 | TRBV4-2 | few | CASSQAVGGGPSYEQYF | TGTGCCAGCAGCCAAGCTGTTGGGGGGGGACCCTCCTACGAGCAGTACTTC
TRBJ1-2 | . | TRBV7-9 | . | CASSLYGGVGYGYTF | TGTGCCAGCAGCTTATACGGCGGCGTCGGTTATGGCTACACCTTC
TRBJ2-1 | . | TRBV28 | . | CASSPLYEQFF | TGTGCCAGCAGTCCTCTCTATGAGCAGTTCTTC
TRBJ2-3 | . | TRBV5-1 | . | CASSPGPQVDTQYF | TGCGCCAGCAGCCCCGGACCCCAAGTGGATACGCAGTATTTT
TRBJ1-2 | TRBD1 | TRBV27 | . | CASSLTPGGNGYTF | TGTGCCAGCAGTTTAACGCCAGGGGGCAACGGCTACACCTTC
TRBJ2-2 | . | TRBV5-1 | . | CASSLAGGPGELFF | TGCGCCAGCAGCTTGGCCGGGGGGCCCGGGGAGCTGTTTTTT